The 21 T cell receptor beta chains reported below all come from one sample, sequenced in a study of cytomegalovirus exposure and HLA in healthy donors (dated by TCRdb to 2016 to 2017). Library preparation employed the immunoSEQ multiplex PCR assay. For the multiplex PCR, a mixture combining 60 forward primers for TCR Vbeta segments and 13 reverse primers for TCR Jbeta segments was used. The table was pulled from immuneACCESS by TCRdb, which kept in-frame rearrangements only. Such tables lose some clones; where checked, under half of the loss comes from unresolved V genes, and the rest has no known cause. This sample has roughly 60,000 clones in its table, and 70% to 75% of those were observed once. The top ten clonotypes cover under 7% of the sample. The specimen sequenced was PBMCs. These receptors were taken from a woman in her 30s in good health and CMV-seronegative.

This chain uses TRBV28 with TRBJ1-1; no reliable D call. Trimming stripped 2 bases from V and 6 bases from J, with 16 bases between. CDR3 length: 15 amino acids. CDR1 and CDR2 from the germline V gene are MDHEN and SYDVKM. The CDR3 protein is CASSLKDYMEAEAFF. The CDR3 coding sequence is TGTGCCAGCAGTTTAAAAGACTATATGGAAGCTGAAGCTTTCTTT.

In its sample, this clone was seen once. This chain joins TRBV6-5 and TRBJ2-7, with D possibly being TRBD2 (5 bases). V gave up 2 bases and J gave up 7 bases, with 15 bases separating them. The germline gives CDR1 MNHEY, CDR2 SVGAGI. The CDR3 sequence is 14 residues long. In DNA form, the CDR3 reads TGTGCCAGCAGTTACAGAGCGGCCTTGGGGGAGCAGTACTTC. The encoded protein is CASSYRAALGEQYF.

The chain combines TRBV2 with TRBJ2-7, with TRBD2 matching over 7 bases. Germline V gene lookup returns CDR1 SNHLY and CDR2 FYNNEI. The CDR3 is 16 amino acids. Losses at the gene ends were 4 bases for V and 0 bases for J; bases not matched to a gene: 9. CDR3 protein: CASSAKRGDSSYEQYV. The CDR3 region has the DNA TGTGCCAGCAGTGCAAAACGGGGGGATAGCTCCTACGAGCAGTACGTC.

This chain uses TRBV4-3 with TRBJ2-7, with D maybe TRBD1 (6 bases). The CDR3 runs to 15 residues. Per germline, CDR1 LGHNA and CDR2 YSLEER. CDR3 protein: CASSPGVGDAYGQYV. In DNA form, the CDR3 reads TGCGCCAGCAGCCCAGGGGTGGGTGATGCCTACGGGCAGTACGTC.

This chain links TRBV7-2 with TRBJ2-5; a possible D gene is TRBD1 (6 bases). The CDR3 has 15 residues. Per germline, CDR1 SGHTA and CDR2 FQGNSA. V was clipped by 0 bases and J by 9 bases, with 17 bases between them. The CDR3 loop is CASSLAQGTLGAQYF. The CDR3, as DNA: TGTGCCAGCAGCTTAGCTCAGGGGACCCTTGGGGCCCAGTACTTC.

This clone was found a few times. This sequence joins TRBV5-5 and TRBJ1-4, with D perhaps TRBD1 (6 bases). CDR3 size: 15 residues. Deletions cut 4 bases from V and 0 bases from J, with 10 bases between. Per the germline V gene, CDR1 is SGHKS and CDR2 is YYEKEE (reference sequence). This chain's CDR3 is CASSPRTATNEKLFF. The CDR3 bases are TGTGCCAGCAGCCCCCGGACAGCAACTAATGAAAAACTGTTTTTT.

V and J are TRBV30 and TRBJ1-2, with D perhaps matching TRBD1 (5 bases). The CDR3 runs 11 residues. From germline, CDR1 is GTSNPN and CDR2 SVGIG (reference sequence). V was clipped by 1 base and J by 8 bases, with 8 bases between them. This chain's CDR3 is CAWSAGRGYTF. The DNA of the CDR3 is TGTGCCTGGAGTGCAGGGCGCGGCTACACCTTC. Complete variable domain (other parts from reference TRBV30 and TRBJ1-2): SQTIHQWPATLVQPVGSPLSLECTVEGTSNPNLYWYRQAAGRGLQLLFYSVGIGQISSEVPQNLSASRPQDRQFILSSKKLLLSDSGFYLCAWSAGRGYTFGSGTRLTVV.

The CDR3: CASSVTGLQETQYF. The DNA for the CDR3 is TGTGCCAGCAGCGTAACCGGACTGCAAGAGACCCAGTACTTC. The rearrangement links TRBV9 to TRBJ2-5; a weak D match, TRBD2 (5 bases). The V gene's germline CDR1 is SGDLS and CDR2 YYNGEE. V was shortened by 1 base and J by 2 bases, with 9 bases between the two germline ends. This CDR3 contains 14 residues. The full variable domain, in which reference TRBV9 and TRBJ2-5 provide the parts outside the CDR3, is DSGVTQTPKHLITATGQRVTLRCSPRSGDLSVYWYQQSLDQGLQFLIQYYNGEERAKGNILERFSAQQFPDLHSELNLSSLELGDSALYFCASSVTGLQETQYFGPGTRLLVL.

The gene calls are TRBV28 and TRBJ1-2; D remains ambiguous. With 5 bases removed from V and 7 bases from J, the gap between germline ends came to 23 bases. The CDR3 has 16 amino acids. Germline CDR1 MDHEN, CDR2 SYDVKM. In nucleotides, the CDR3 is TGTGCCAGCAGTACCAGCCGCCGGGAGAAGAGCGGTGGCTACACCTTC. Amino acids: CASSTSRREKSGGYTF.

This clone was found once. The chain has TRBV19 and TRBJ1-1, with 7 nucleotides matching TRBD1. Germline lookup yields CDR1 LNHDA and CDR2 SQIVND (reference sequence). The V segment lost 6 bases and the J segment 1 base; nucleotides outside the gene matches: 8. The CDR3 is 15 amino acids. The CDR3 bases are TGTGCCAGTAGCCAAAAGGGGGCGCAGAACACTGAAGCTTTCTTT. Translated, it gives CASSQKGAQNTEAFF.

J is TRBJ2-4 and V is TRBV4-3; 9 bases align to TRBD1. The CDR3 totals 15 residues. V lost 1 base to trimming and J lost 6 bases; unmatched junction nucleotides: 4. Germline CDR1 reads LGHNA; CDR2 reads YSLEER. CDR3: CASSQAWTGVNIQYF. The CDR3 DNA sequence: TGCGCCAGCAGCCAAGCTTGGACAGGGGTAAACATTCAGTACTTC.

The chain links TRBV5-4 to TRBJ2-3; 8 positions match TRBD2. The CDR3 length is 13 residues. Germline CDR1 and CDR2: SGHNT and YYREEE (reference sequence). Trimming took 8 bases from V and 0 from J; bases not matched to a gene: 2. The CDR3 sequence: CASTSGSTDTQYF. In DNA form, the CDR3 reads TGTGCCAGTACTAGCGGAAGCACAGATACGCAGTATTTT.

This chain joins TRBV27 and TRBJ1-5; the match to TRBD1 covers 9 bases. Trimming removed 1 base from V and 2 bases from J; junction bases left unmatched: 24. Germline V lookup: CDR1 MNHEY, CDR2 SMNVEV (reference sequence). The CDR3 is made up of 23 amino acids. The CDR3, as DNA: TGTGCCAGCAGTTTATACCCTCCGGCTGTACAGGGGGCGTTGAGTTCGGGCAATCAGCCCCAGCATTTT. Its protein product is CASSLYPPAVQGALSSGNQPQHF.

The chain couples TRBV10-3 to TRBJ2-7; D remains ambiguous. V lost 8 bases to trimming and J lost 3 bases, with 11 bases between them. The germline V gene encodes CDR1 ENHRY and CDR2 SYGVKD. This CDR3 comprises 12 residues. CDR3 nucleotide sequence: TGTGCCATCGGAACTCTAGGCTACGAGCAGTACTTC. It is translated as CAIGTLGYEQYF.

The V and J genes are TRBV11-2 and TRBJ2-1; 7 nucleotides align to TRBD2. V dropped 5 bases and J dropped 4; count of bases not matched to a gene: 8. Germline CDR1 SGHAT, CDR2 FQNNGV. The CDR3 runs to 15 residues. Here the CDR3 reads CASSPPGGGYNEQFF. In nucleotides, the CDR3 is TGTGCCAGCAGCCCTCCCGGGGGAGGGTACAATGAGCAGTTCTTC.

This clone was seen a single time. V gene TRBV28 combines with J gene TRBJ2-4; D not resolved. CDR1 is MDHEN and CDR2 is SYDVKM in the germline V gene. Trimming left V 2 bases short and J 9 bases short, with 8 bases between. This CDR3 is built from 12 residues. The CDR3 region has the DNA TGTGCCAGCAGTTTACCCGTCAGCATTCAGTACTTC. It translates to CASSLPVSIQYF.

The rearrangement joins TRBV7-8 to TRBJ1-4; TRBD1 is a possible D gene (5 bases). The germline V and J ends were trimmed by 7 bases and 4 bases, with 19 bases remaining between them. The CDR3 is 16 residues long. The germline V gene encodes CDR1 SGHVS and CDR2 FQNEAQ. The CDR3 DNA is TGTGCCAGCACCCGGACGGGGGGGATCCTTAATGAAAAACTGTTTTTT. Its protein is CASTRTGGILNEKLFF.

The chain has TRBV5-4 and TRBJ2-5, with D maybe TRBD2 (6 bases). This CDR3 region has 13 residues. The germline V gene has CDR1 SGHNT and CDR2 YYREEE (reference sequence). The ends were cut back, 1 base at V and 5 bases at J, with 9 bases in the middle. This CDR3 reads CASSLSSAETQYF. The DNA of the CDR3 is TGTGCCAGCAGCTTGTCTAGCGCGGAGACCCAGTACTTC. Filled out from reference TRBV5-4 and TRBJ2-5, the complete variable domain reads ETGVTQSPTHLIKTRGQQVTLRCSSQSGHNTVSWYQQALGQGPQFIFQYYREEENGRGNFPPRFSGLQFPNYSSELNVNALELDDSALYLCASSLSSAETQYFGPGTRLLVL.

The V gene is TRBV9, the J gene TRBJ1-2, with TRBD1 as a possible D gene (5 bases). Trimming left V 4 bases short and J 4 bases short, with 20 bases between. Germline values: CDR1 SGDLS, CDR2 YYNGEE. The CDR3 consists of 16 residues. CDR3 nucleotides: TGTGCCAGCAGCACATCCAACCGCGGGGGGGGCTATGGCTACACCTTC. Amino acids: CASSTSNRGGGYGYTF.

This clone was picked up a small number of times. J is TRBJ1-1 and V is TRBV5-1, with D tentatively TRBD1 (5 bases). From germline, CDR1 is SGHRS and CDR2 YFSETQ. The CDR3 is 13 amino acids. V shed 0 bases and J shed 5 bases, with 8 bases lying between them. The CDR3 coding sequence is TGCGCCAGCAGCTTGGGGAAGGGGACTGAAGCTTTCTTT. Translated: CASSLGKGTEAFF. The full variable domain, rest sourced from reference TRBV5-1 and TRBJ1-1, is KAGVTQTPRYLIKTRGQQVTLSCSPISGHRSVSWYQQTPGQGLQFLFEYFSETQRNKGNFPGRFSGRQFSNSRSEMNVSTLELGDSALYLCASSLGKGTEAFFGQGTRLTVV.

The chain has TRBV29-1 and TRBJ2-7, with TRBD2 matching over 7 bases. This CDR3 is 15 amino acids long. Germline V lookup: CDR1 SQVTM, CDR2 ANQGSEA. Trimming took 0 bases from V and 2 from J; bases not matched to a gene: 7. The CDR3 loop is CSVEDGGGPPYEQYF. In DNA form, the CDR3 reads TGCAGCGTTGAAGATGGGGGGGGTCCCCCCTACGAGCAGTACTTC.